Here is one T cell receptor beta chain with its context. What it recognizes is unknown. An end of the junction does not agree with germline; a read error may underlie this. This entry is derived from a study of tumor-infiltrating lymphocytes in primary liver carcinoma. Study summary: Read depth, roughly 3.5 to 8 million productive TCRbeta reads, did not differ significantly between tissues. Study outcomes and limitations: Being bulk and unsorted, samples allowed no CD4+ and CD8+ repertoire comparison.

Per germline, CDR1 MNHEY and CDR2 SVGAGI. This CDR3 has 15 residues. It was unsorted whole blood that yielded blood RNA, and germline DNA was also extracted. Chronic HBV infection, which was untreated, was present in the patients. Total RNA amounting to 500 ng was the source from which TCR beta cDNA was made with a constant-region primer. It was through three nested multiplex PCR rounds of slightly modified ARM-PCR that TCR beta libraries arose. In the first two PCR rounds, TRBV1-TRBV30 forward primers were paired with a C-beta reverse primer, and each round lasted roughly 10 cycles. TCRdb fed the multiplex PCR reads into MiXCR, producing one record per CDR3 protein. The data hold 310,000 or so distinct CDR3 sequences, with about 50% observed a single time.

This TCR was sampled from a woman between 25 and 40 years old with primary liver carcinoma and hepatitis B virus infection. The V gene is TRBV6-5, the J gene TRBJ1-6; D not resolved. The sequencing input was peripheral blood. CDR3: CASSNSRVSASPPHF. The DNA for the CDR3 is TGTGCCAGCAGTAACTCGAGGGTTTCGGCTTCACCCCCCCACTTT.